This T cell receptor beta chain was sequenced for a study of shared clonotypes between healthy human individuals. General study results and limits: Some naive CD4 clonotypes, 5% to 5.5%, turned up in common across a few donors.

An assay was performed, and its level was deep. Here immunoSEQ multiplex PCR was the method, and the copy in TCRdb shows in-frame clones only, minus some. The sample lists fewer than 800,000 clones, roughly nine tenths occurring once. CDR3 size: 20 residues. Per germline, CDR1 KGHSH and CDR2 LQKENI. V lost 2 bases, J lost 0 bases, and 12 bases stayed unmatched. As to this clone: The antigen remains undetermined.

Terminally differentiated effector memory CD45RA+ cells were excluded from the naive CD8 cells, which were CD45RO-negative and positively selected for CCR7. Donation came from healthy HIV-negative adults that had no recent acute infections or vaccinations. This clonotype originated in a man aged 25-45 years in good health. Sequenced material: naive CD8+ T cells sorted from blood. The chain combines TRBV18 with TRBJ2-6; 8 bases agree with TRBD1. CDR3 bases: TGTGCCAGCTCACCAGATCTCGACAGGGGACATTTCTCTGGGGCCAACGTCCTGACTTTC. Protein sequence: CASSPDLDRGHFSGANVLTF.